Following are 22 T cell receptor beta chains from one sample sequenced in a study of tumor-infiltrating lymphocytes in primary liver carcinoma. Starting material of 500 ng total RNA yielded TCR beta cDNA via a constant-region primer. Libraries covering TCR beta were generated through three nested multiplex PCR rounds (using a slightly modified ARM-PCR). With TRBV1-TRBV30 forward primers and a C-beta reverse primer, the first two PCR rounds were run for around 10 cycles each. Using its own MiXCR run on the multiplex PCR reads, TCRdb lists one record per CDR3 protein. The sample consists of 300,000 to 350,000 distinct CDR3 sequences, less than 75% of them appearing once. The authors took blood RNA from unsorted whole blood and also extracted germline DNA. The sample comprised peripheral blood. The receptors originated from a middle-aged man with primary liver carcinoma and hepatitis B virus infection.

The J gene is TRBJ2-1, the V gene TRBV5-4; weak D call: TRBD2 (6 bases). The CDR3 consists of 15 residues. Germline V gene data show CDR1 as SGHNT and CDR2 as YYREEE (reference sequence). V gave up 6 bases and J gave up 8 bases, with 21 bases separating them. The CDR3 coding sequence is TGTGCCAGCAACTGGATGACTACCGGGAGAGATGAGCAGTTCTTC. Its translation: CASNWMTTGRDEQFF. The variable domain in full, with the rest retrieved from reference TRBV5-4 and TRBJ2-1, is ETGVTQSPTHLIKTRGQQVTLRCSSQSGHNTVSWYQQALGQGPQFIFQYYREEENGRGNFPPRFSGLQFPNYSSELNVNALELDDSALYLCASNWMTTGRDEQFFGPGTRLTVL.

As to this clonotype: As the CDR3 is not closed by the conserved phenylalanine or tryptophan, this likely results from a read error. The chain recombines TRBV4-2 with TRBJ2-1; no firm D call. Germline CDR1 LGHNA, CDR2 YNFKEQ. There are 12 residues in the CDR3. CDR3 nucleotide sequence: TGTGCCAACAGCCAATCTTACAATGAGCAGTTCTCC. It specifies CANSQSYNEQFS.

Worth noting for this clonotype: A read error is possible here, since a much larger clone lies one base away. The rearrangement links TRBV6-1 to TRBJ1-5, with D unresolved. The CDR3 contains 15 residues. V was pared by 8 bases and J by 2 bases, with 16 bases between. Per germline, CDR1 MNHNS and CDR2 SASEGT. CDR3: CASLRRPDGNQPQHF. The CDR3 nucleotides are TGTGCCAGCCTGAGGCGCCCTGATGGCAATCAGCCCCAGCATTTT.

Note on this clonotype: A single base separates this from a much larger clone, so it may be a read error. The rearrangement links TRBV12-3 or TRBV12-4 to TRBJ2-7; a possible D gene is TRBD2 (6 bases). The CDR3 extends over 14 amino acids. CDR3 amino acids: CASSFNGPDYKQYF. CDR3 DNA: TGTGCCAGCAGTTTTAACGGACCGGACTACAAGCAGTACTTC.

J is TRBJ2-1 and V is TRBV4-1; 10 positions match TRBD2. The germline gives CDR1 MGHRA, CDR2 YSYEKL. This CDR3 is 19 amino acids long. V lost 6 bases and J lost 0; bases outside the gene matches: 14. The CDR3 DNA reads as TGCGCCAGCAGTACTCCGGGACTAGCGATATCGAGCTCCTACAATGAGCAGTTCTTC. Translating gives CASSTPGLAISSSYNEQFF.

This clonotype appeared a single time. Since a much larger clone is just one base distant, this may be a read error. The CDR3 DNA follows: TGTGCCATCAACTCTAGGGTGGACGGGCAGTACTTC. Protein: CAINSRVDGQYF. The V call is TRBV10-3, the J call TRBJ2-7; D gene uncertain. Per germline, CDR1 ENHRY and CDR2 SYGVKD. This CDR3 has 12 amino acids. Trimming stripped 7 bases from V and 9 bases from J, with 16 bases between.

This clonotype has just a few counts. Compared with germline, one end of the junction differs, possibly owing to a read error. The chain links TRBV4-1 to TRBJ2-2; 7 nucleotides match TRBD1. The CDR3 spans 16 residues. Germline CDR1 reads MGHRA; CDR2 reads YSYEKL. For the CDR3, the DNA is TGCGCTAGCAACGACCTGGACAGGCGGTTAACCGGGGAGCTGTTTTTT. Protein product: CASNDLDRRLTGELFF.

This clonotype is a singleton in its sample. This may come from a read error, since a much larger clone is one base off. This chain connects TRBV10-3 to TRBJ2-3; D may match TRBD1 or TRBD2 (5 bases each). This CDR3 spans 16 amino acids. Germline V lookup: CDR1 ENHRY, CDR2 SYGVKD. Trimming stripped 3 bases from V and 0 bases from J, with 13 bases between. CDR3 nucleotide sequence: TGTGCCATCAGTGAATCCCCATGGGGGAGCACAGATACGCAGTATTTT. It encodes CAISESPWGSTDTQYF.

A remark on this clonotype: Because it lacks the conserved phenylalanine or tryptophan at the end, this CDR3 is likely a read error. The V call is TRBV11-2, the J call TRBJ2-1, with D perhaps being TRBD1 or TRBD2 (5 bases each). Germline CDR1 SGHAT, CDR2 FQNNGV. Trimming removed 6 bases at V and 8 bases at J, with 20 bases between. This CDR3 spans 15 amino acids. In nucleotides, the CDR3 is TGTGCCAGCAGGCCCGAGGGGCAGGGAAGAGATGAGCAGTTCCTC. Its protein product is CASRPEGQGRDEQFL.

On this clonotype: The CDR3 does not close with the conserved phenylalanine or tryptophan, likely indicating a read error. CDR3 sequence: CASSLVGPRTSVDEQFS. For the CDR3, the DNA is TGTGCCAGCAGCTTGGTGGGGCCCAGGACTAGCGTCGATGAGCAGTTCTCC. The J gene is TRBJ2-1, the V gene TRBV11-1, with 9 nucleotides matching TRBD2. This CDR3 is built from 17 residues. CDR1 is SGHAT and CDR2 is FQDESV in the germline V gene (reference sequence). Unmatched junction bases numbered 14, after V lost 3 bases and J lost 8 bases.

The rearrangement links TRBV11-2 to TRBJ2-1; 10 bases are a match to TRBD2. The CDR3 runs 15 residues. Germline lookup yields CDR1 SGHAT and CDR2 FQNNGV. Trimming took 5 bases from V and 11 from J; bases not matched to a gene: 12. The CDR3 DNA follows: TGTGCCAGCAGCCAACTAGCGGGGCCGTCCTACAAGCAGTTCTTC. Protein product: CASSQLAGPSYKQFF.

Many counts were recorded for this clonotype. V and J are TRBV29-1 and TRBJ1-6; 7 nucleotides agree with TRBD1. This CDR3 comprises 12 residues. Per germline, CDR1 SQVTM and CDR2 ANQGSEA. J lost 8 bases, V lost 7 bases, and 5 bases had no gene match. This chain's CDR3 is CSAGDSDSPLHF. The CDR3 nucleotides read TGCAGCGCCGGGGACAGCGATTCACCCCTCCACTTT. The whole variable domain, filled in from reference TRBV29-1 and TRBJ1-6, reads SAVISQKPSRDICQRGTSLTIQCQVDSQVTMMFWYRQQPGQSLTLIATANQGSEATYESGFVIDKFPISRPNLTFSTLTVSNMSPEDSSIYLCSAGDSDSPLHFGNGTRLTVT.

This clonotype was counted at least ten times. The chain is built from TRBV6-5 and TRBJ1-5; D is perhaps TRBD1 (6 bases). The V gene lost 8 bases and the J gene lost 4 bases, with 15 bases spanning the gap. The CDR3 extends over 14 amino acids. Germline V gene data show CDR1 as MNHEY and CDR2 as SVGAGI. The CDR3 nucleotides read TGTGCCAGCGCCCTTACAGGGTTTAATCAGCCCCAGCATTTT. Amino acid sequence: CASALTGFNQPQHF.

Regarding this clonotype: A read error may explain this, as a much larger clone is one base away. V is TRBV12-3 or TRBV12-4 and J is TRBJ2-7, with unresolved D. This CDR3 comprises 13 residues. V gave up 2 bases and J gave up 1 base, with 6 bases separating them. CDR3 in amino acids: CASSLSMSYEQYF. CDR3 coding DNA: TGTGCCAGCAGTTTATCCATGTCCTACGAGCAGTACTTC.

The chain links TRBV11-2 to TRBJ2-7; TRBD2 might be the D (5 bases). The length of the CDR3 is 14 residues. V lost 10 bases to trimming and J lost 2 bases, with 18 bases between them. CDR1 SGHAT and CDR2 FQNNGV come from the germline V gene. CDR3 DNA: TGTGCCAATACTCTGGTACTCGGGGCCTACGAGCAGTACTTC. Translating it yields CANTLVLGAYEQYF.

In the case of this clonotype: Germline and junction disagree at one end, which may indicate a read error. J is TRBJ2-1 and V is TRBV11-3; TRBD2 agrees at 9 bases. The CDR3 loop spans 14 amino acids. CDR1 is SGHNT, CDR2 YENEEA, per germline. The CDR3 sequence is CASRISGLANEQFF. The CDR3 region has the DNA TGTGCTAGCAGAATCTCGGGACTAGCCAATGAGCAGTTCTTC. The entire variable domain, with the rest obtained from reference TRBV11-3 and TRBJ2-1, is as follows: EAGVVQSPRYKIIEKKQPVAFWCNPISGHNTLYWYLQNLGQGPELLIRYENEEAVDDSQLPKDRFSAERLKGVDSTLKIQPAELGDSAVYLCASRISGLANEQFFGPGTRLTVL.

Points on this clonotype: A much larger clone differs from this one at a single base, so this may be a read error. The gene calls are TRBV6-1 and TRBJ1-5; 9 bases line up with TRBD1. Germline V gene data show CDR1 as MNHNS and CDR2 as SASEGT. This CDR3 has 18 residues. J lost 8 bases, V lost 0 bases, and 14 bases had no gene match. In DNA, the CDR3 is TGTGCCAGCAGTGAAGCAGGGGACAGGGTGTCTCTTGGAGAGCCCCAGCATTTT. Protein product: CASSEAGDRVSLGEPQHF.

In the case of this clonotype: With a much larger clone just one base away, this may be a read error. Since the CDR3 does not end with the conserved phenylalanine or tryptophan, this likely comes from a read error. This chain joins TRBV6-5 and TRBJ2-1, with 9 bases that match TRBD2. Germline-derived CDR1 and CDR2 are MNHEY and SVGAGI. The V gene end was trimmed by 6 bases and the J gene end by 9 bases; junction bases not matched to a gene: 9. The CDR3 is 14 residues long. The CDR3 spells CASSRGTSRSEQFL. CDR3 nucleotides: TGTGCCAGCAGCCGCGGGACTAGCAGAAGTGAGCAGTTCTTA.

At least ten counts were recorded for this clonotype. The chain joins TRBV6-5 to TRBJ1-5; D not resolved. The CDR3 contains 13 residues. Trimming cost V 8 bases and J 2 bases, with 10 bases left between them. Germline values: CDR1 MNHEY, CDR2 SVGAGI. The CDR3 DNA reads TGTGCCAGCGCATTGGGAGGCAATCAGCCCCAGCATTTT. Encoded protein: CASALGGNQPQHF.

About this clonotype itself: A read error is possible here, since a much larger clone lies one base away. The final CDR3 position lacks the conserved phenylalanine or tryptophan, pointing to a likely read error. The chain carries TRBV6-5 and TRBJ2-1; D gene uncertain. Deletions cut 6 bases from V and 10 bases from J, with 10 bases between. This CDR3 has 11 amino acids. From germline, CDR1 is MNHEY and CDR2 SVGAGI. The CDR3, as DNA: TGTGCCAGCAGCCGACTGGGGGAGCAGTTCCTC. It yields the protein CASSRLGEQFL.

This chain uses TRBV11-2 with TRBJ1-1; 11 nucleotides line up with TRBD1. The length of the CDR3 is 14 residues. CDR1 is SGHAT and CDR2 is FQNNGV in the germline V gene. After removal of 9 bases from V and 5 bases from J, the junction contained 8 bases not matched to a gene. Here the CDR3 DNA reads TGTGCCAGGAGCATTGGGACAGGGGGGACTGAAGCTTTCTTT. Amino acids: CARSIGTGGTEAFF.

On this clonotype: The junction does not match germline at one end; this may be a read error. This chain joins TRBV11-2 and TRBJ1-1; the match to TRBD1 covers 9 bases. The CDR3 has 14 residues. From germline, CDR1 is SGHAT and CDR2 FQNNGV. The CDR3, as DNA: TGTACCAGCAGCCGAGGACAGGGGAACACTAATGCTTTCTTT. Its translation: CTSSRGQGNTNAFF.